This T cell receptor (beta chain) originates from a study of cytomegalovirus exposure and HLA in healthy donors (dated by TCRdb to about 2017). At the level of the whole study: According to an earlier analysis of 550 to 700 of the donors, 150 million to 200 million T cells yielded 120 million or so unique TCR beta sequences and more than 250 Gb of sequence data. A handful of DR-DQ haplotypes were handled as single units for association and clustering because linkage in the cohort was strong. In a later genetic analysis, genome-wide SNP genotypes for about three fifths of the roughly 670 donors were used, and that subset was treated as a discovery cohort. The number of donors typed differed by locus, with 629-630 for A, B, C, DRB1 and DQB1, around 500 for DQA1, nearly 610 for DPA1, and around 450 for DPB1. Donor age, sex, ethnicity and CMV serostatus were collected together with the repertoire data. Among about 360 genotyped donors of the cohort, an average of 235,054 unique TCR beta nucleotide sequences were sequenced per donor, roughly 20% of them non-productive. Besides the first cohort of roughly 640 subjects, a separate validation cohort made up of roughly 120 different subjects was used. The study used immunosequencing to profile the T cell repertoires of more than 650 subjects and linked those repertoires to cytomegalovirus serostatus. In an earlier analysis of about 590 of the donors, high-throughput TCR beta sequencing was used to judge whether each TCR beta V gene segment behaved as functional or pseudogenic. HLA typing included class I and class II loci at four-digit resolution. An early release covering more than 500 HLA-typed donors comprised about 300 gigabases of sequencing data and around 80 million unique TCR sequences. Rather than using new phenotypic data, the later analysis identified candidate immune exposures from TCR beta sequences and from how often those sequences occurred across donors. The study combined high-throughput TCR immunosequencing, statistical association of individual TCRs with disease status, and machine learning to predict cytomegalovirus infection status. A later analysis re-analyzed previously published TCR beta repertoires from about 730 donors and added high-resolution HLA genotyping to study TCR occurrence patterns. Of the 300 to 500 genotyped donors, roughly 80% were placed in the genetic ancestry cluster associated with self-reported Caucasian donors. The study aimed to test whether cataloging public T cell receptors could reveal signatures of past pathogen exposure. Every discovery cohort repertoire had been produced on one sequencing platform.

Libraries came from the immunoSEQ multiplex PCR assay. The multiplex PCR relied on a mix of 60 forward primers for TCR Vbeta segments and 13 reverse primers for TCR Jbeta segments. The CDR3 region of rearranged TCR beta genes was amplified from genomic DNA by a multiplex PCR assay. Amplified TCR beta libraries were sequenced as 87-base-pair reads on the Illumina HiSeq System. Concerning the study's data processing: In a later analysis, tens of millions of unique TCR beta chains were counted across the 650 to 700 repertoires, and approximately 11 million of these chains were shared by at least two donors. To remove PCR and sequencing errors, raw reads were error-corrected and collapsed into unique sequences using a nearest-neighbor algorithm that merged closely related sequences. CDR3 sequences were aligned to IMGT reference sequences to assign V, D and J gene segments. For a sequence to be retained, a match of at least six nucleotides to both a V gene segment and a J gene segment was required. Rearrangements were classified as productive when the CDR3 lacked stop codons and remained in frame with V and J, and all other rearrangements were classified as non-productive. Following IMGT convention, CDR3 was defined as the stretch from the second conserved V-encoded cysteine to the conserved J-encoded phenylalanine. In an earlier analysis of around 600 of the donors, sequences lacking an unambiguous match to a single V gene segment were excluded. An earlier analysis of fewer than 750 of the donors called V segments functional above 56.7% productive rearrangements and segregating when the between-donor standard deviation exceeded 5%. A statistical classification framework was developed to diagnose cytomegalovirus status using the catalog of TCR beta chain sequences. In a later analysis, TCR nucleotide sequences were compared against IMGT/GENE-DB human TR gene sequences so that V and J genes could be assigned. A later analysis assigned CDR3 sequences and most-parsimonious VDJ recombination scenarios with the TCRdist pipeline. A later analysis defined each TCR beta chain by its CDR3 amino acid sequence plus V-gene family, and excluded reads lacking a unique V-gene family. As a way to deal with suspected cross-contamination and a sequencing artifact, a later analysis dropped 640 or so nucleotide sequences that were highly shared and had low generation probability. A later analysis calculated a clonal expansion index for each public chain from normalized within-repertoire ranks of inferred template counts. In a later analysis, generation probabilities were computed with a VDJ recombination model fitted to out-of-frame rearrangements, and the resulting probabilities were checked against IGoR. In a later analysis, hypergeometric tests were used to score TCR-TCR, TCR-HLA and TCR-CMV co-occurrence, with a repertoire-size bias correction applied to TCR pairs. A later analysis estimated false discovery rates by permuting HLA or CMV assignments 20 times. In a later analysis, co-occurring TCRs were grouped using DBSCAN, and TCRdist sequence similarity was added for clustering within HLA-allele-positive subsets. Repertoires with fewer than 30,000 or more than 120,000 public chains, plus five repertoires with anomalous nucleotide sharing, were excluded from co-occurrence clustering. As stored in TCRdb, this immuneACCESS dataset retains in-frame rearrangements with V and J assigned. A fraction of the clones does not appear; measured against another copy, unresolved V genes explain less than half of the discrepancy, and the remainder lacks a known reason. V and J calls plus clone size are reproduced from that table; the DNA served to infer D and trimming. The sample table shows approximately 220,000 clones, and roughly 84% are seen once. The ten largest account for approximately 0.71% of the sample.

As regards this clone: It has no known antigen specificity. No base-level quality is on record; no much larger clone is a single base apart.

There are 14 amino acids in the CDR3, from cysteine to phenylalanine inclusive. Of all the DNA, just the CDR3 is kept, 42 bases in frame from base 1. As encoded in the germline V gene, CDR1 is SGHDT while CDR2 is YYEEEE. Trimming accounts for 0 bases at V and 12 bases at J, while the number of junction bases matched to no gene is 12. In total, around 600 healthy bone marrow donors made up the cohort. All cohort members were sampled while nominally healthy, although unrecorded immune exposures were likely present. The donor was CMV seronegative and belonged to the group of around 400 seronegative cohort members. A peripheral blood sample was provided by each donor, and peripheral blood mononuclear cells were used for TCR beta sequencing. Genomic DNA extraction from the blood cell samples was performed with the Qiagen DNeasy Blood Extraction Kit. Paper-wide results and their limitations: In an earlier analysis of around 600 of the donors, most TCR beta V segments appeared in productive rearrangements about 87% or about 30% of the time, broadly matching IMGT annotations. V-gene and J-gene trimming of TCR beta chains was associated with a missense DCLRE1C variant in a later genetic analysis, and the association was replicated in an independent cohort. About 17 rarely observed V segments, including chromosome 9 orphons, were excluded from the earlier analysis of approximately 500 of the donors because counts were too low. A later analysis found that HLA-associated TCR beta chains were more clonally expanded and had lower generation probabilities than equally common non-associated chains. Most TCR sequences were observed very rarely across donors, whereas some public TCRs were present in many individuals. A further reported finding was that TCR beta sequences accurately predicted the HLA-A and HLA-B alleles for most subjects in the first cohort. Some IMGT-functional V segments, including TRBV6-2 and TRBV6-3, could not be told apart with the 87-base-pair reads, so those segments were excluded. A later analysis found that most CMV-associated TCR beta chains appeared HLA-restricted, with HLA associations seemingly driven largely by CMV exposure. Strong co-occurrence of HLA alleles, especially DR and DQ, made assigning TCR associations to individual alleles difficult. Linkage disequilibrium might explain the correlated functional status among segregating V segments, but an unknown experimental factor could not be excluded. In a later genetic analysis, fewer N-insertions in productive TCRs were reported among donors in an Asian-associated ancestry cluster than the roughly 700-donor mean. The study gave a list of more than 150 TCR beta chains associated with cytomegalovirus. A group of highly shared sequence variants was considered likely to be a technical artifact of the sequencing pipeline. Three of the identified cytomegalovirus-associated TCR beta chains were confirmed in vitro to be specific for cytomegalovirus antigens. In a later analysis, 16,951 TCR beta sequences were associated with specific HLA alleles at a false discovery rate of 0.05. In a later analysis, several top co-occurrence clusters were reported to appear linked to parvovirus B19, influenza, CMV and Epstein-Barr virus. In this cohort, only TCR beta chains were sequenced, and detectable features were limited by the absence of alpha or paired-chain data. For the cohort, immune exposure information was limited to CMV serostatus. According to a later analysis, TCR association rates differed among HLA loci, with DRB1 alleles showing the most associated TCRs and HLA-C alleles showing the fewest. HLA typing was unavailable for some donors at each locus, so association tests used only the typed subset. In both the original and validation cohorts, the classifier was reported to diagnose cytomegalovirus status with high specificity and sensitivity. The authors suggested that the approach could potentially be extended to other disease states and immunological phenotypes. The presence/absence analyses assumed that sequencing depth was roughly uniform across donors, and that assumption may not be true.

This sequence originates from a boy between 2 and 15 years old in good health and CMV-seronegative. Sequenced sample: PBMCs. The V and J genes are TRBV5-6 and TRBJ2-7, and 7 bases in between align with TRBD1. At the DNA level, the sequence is TGTGCCAGCAGCTTGGGGGACAGCCTTCAAGGGGGGTACTTC. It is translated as CASSLGDSLQGGYF.